The T cell receptor (beta chain) under discussion was sequenced for a study of technical replicates of blood from a few donors. Repertoires were generated with immunoSEQ multiplex PCR, while TCRdb's copy carries only in-frame clones and drops some. This table has around 92,000 clones, roughly 96% appearing once. The clonotype originates from a human donor in good health. The sample was T cells isolated from PBMCs.

This CDR3 is CASSPGRGWNTEAFF. CDR3 DNA sequence: TGTGCCAGCAGCCCGGGCAGGGGGTGGAACACTGAAGCTTTCTTT. The chain links TRBV7-9 to TRBJ1-1; 7 bases fit TRBD1. CDR1 and CDR2 (germline): SEHNR, FQNEAQ (reference sequence). The CDR3 sequence is 15 residues long. V was clipped by 5 bases and J by 1 base; unmatched bases: 7.